This T cell receptor (beta chain) was profiled in a study of blood T cell repertoires in COVID-19. Profiling relied on immunoSEQ multiplex PCR, and the TCRdb table lists in-frame clones only, not all of them. The sample has more than 250,000 clones, 88% seen once. The ends lost 6 bases at V and 8 bases at J; junction bases unmatched: 22. The CDR3 sequence is 18 residues long. Germline V gives CDR1 LNHNV, CDR2 YYDKDF (reference sequence). This TCR was sampled from a human donor in a cohort sampled during active COVID-19. This chain joins TRBV15 and TRBJ2-7, with 10 bases fitting TRBD2. Sample: peripheral blood. CDR3 DNA: TGTGCCACCAGAACCGGGACAGGCGGAGCGGGAGGGCCTATCCAGCAGTACTTC. It yields the protein CATRTGTGGAGGPIQQYF.